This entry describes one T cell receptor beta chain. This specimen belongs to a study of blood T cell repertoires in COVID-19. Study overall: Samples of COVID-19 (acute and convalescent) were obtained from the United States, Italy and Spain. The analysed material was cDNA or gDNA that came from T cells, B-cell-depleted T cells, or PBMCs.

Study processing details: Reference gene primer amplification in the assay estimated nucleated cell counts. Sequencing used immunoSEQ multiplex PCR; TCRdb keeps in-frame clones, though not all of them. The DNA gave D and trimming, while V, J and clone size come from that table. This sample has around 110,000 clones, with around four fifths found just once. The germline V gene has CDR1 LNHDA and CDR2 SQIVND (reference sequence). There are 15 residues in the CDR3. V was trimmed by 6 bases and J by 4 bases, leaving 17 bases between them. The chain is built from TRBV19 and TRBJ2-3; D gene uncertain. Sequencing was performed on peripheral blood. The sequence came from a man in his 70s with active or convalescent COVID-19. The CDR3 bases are TGTGCCAGTAGAGATATGGTTGCGAGATCAGATACGCAGTATTTT. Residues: CASRDMVARSDTQYF.